The next 30 T cell receptor beta chains were all read from a single sample in a study of control samples from healthy donors and cancer patients. Sequencing used immunoSEQ multiplex PCR; TCRdb keeps in-frame clones, though not all of them. Of 130,000 or so clones in the sample, around nine tenths are singletons; the top ten hold about 3.2%. The source material was blood. The receptors stem from a man aged 50 to 59 in good health.

J is TRBJ2-7 and V is TRBV5-1; 10 nucleotides line up with TRBD1. The CDR3 is made up of 15 amino acids. Germline lookup yields CDR1 SGHRS and CDR2 YFSETQ. J gave up 2 bases and V 4 bases, and 6 bases lay outside the gene matches. The DNA of the CDR3 is TGCGCCAGCAGCAGCCGGGACAGGGGAACCTACGAGCAGTACTTC. The encoded protein is CASSSRDRGTYEQYF. The whole variable domain, remainder taken from reference TRBV5-1 and TRBJ2-7, is KAGVTQTPRYLIKTRGQQVTLSCSPISGHRSVSWYQQTPGQGLQFLFEYFSETQRNKGNFPGRFSGRQFSNSRSEMNVSTLELGDSALYLCASSSRDRGTYEQYFGPGTRLTVT.

DNA of the CDR3: TGTGCCAGCAGCTTTTTATCGCGTAACGGGTCTGGCTACACCATATATTTT. It specifies CASSFLSRNGSGYTIYF. This rearrangement joins TRBV7-9 to TRBJ1-3; D gene unclear. This CDR3 contains 17 residues. Germline CDR1 is SEHNR and CDR2 is FQNEAQ (reference sequence). V was shortened by 3 bases and J by 8 bases, with 23 bases between the two germline ends.

CDR3: CASSIKTGWGKPKQFF. The CDR3 DNA sequence: TGTGCCAGTAGTATAAAGACGGGGTGGGGCAAGCCGAAGCAGTTCTTC. This chain joins TRBV19 and TRBJ2-1; the D gene could be TRBD1 or TRBD2 (5 bases each). The CDR3 totals 16 residues. V was pared by 2 bases and J by 11 bases, with 22 bases between. Germline V gene sequence: CDR1 LNHDA, CDR2 SQIVND (reference sequence).

The rearrangement uses TRBV5-6 and TRBJ1-1, with 12 bases lining up with TRBD1. The CDR3 contains 14 residues. Trimming at V came to 4 bases and at J to 7 bases, leaving 5 bases not matched to a gene. From germline, CDR1 is SGHDT and CDR2 YYEEEE. The CDR3 sequence is CASSAGQGAFEAFF. The DNA for the CDR3 is TGTGCCAGCAGCGCGGGACAGGGGGCGTTTGAAGCTTTCTTT.

For the CDR3, the DNA is TGTGCCAGCAGCGGTGCCTGGTCAGAGGGGATTGAGACCCAGTACTTC. It yields the protein CASSGAWSEGIETQYF. The rearrangement uses TRBV7-2 and TRBJ2-5; D may match TRBD1 or TRBD2 (5 bases each). V was clipped by 5 bases and J by 5 bases, with 21 bases between them. This CDR3 comprises 16 residues. Germline lookup yields CDR1 SGHTA and CDR2 FQGNSA.

This chain connects TRBV2 to TRBJ2-1; a weak D match, TRBD2 (5 bases). The V gene lost 6 bases and the J gene lost 10 bases, with 16 bases spanning the gap. The germline gives CDR1 SNHLY, CDR2 FYNNEI. The CDR3 sequence is 13 residues long. The CDR3 region has the DNA TGTGCCAGCAGGGTTTTGGAGAGGAGGGAGCAGTTCTTC. Its protein product is CASRVLERREQFF.

The rearrangement uses TRBV11-3 and TRBJ2-1, with D possibly TRBD2 on 7 matching bases. Trimming took off 5 bases at V and 9 bases at J, with 20 bases between the two ends. The CDR3 length is 15 residues. CDR1 and CDR2 (germline): SGHNT, YENEEA. CDR3 bases: TGTGCCAGCAGCCCGAGGGGGGGATCGGGTATTGAGCAGTTCTTC. Residues: CASSPRGGSGIEQFF.

This chain joins TRBV11-2 and TRBJ2-7; TRBD2 matches at 12 bases. Germline CDR1 reads SGHAT; CDR2 reads FQNNGV. The J segment lost 2 bases and the V segment lost 7 bases, leaving 6 bases of the junction unmatched. CDR3 length equals 15 residues. Written as DNA, the CDR3 is TGTGCCAGCATCGAGACTAGCGGGGGAACCTACGAGCAGTACTTC. It is translated as CASIETSGGTYEQYF.

The chain links TRBV9 to TRBJ2-2, with D tentatively TRBD1 or TRBD2 (6 bases each). CDR1 and CDR2 (germline): SGDLS, YYNGEE. With 0 bases removed from V and 6 bases from J, the gap between germline ends came to 15 bases. There are 16 residues in the CDR3. This chain's CDR3 is CASSVGSGAFSGELFF. The CDR3 DNA is TGTGCCAGCAGCGTAGGCTCGGGGGCGTTTTCCGGGGAGCTGTTTTTT.

The chain recombines TRBV11-3 with TRBJ2-1; no reliable D call. Germline V gene lookup returns CDR1 SGHNT and CDR2 YENEEA. Trimming stripped 5 bases from V and 5 bases from J, with 7 bases between. The CDR3 spans 12 residues. The CDR3 coding sequence is TGTGCCAGCAGCAAGGATCACAATGAGCAGTTCTTC. It is translated as CASSKDHNEQFF.

The rearrangement links TRBV4-1 to TRBJ2-7; D remains ambiguous. Per germline, CDR1 MGHRA and CDR2 YSYEKL. CDR3 length: 16 amino acids. V dropped 1 base and J dropped 1 base, with 14 bases sitting between them. The CDR3 spells CASSQVPRGPSYEQYF. CDR3 bases: TGCGCCAGCAGCCAAGTCCCCAGAGGCCCGTCCTACGAGCAGTACTTC.

CDR3 in amino acids: CASRAEGTANYGYTF. In DNA, the CDR3 is TGTGCCAGCAGGGCGGAAGGAACAGCTAACTATGGCTACACCTTC. V is TRBV2 and J is TRBJ1-2; D call uncertain. The length of the CDR3 is 15 residues. Germline CDR1 and CDR2: SNHLY and FYNNEI. Between the trimmed V and J ends, which lost 6 bases and 0 bases, there was a span of 14 bases.

The gene calls are TRBV24-1 and TRBJ2-3; D is tentatively TRBD1 or TRBD2 (6 bases each). Trimming took off 5 bases at V and 1 base at J, with 12 bases between the two ends. The CDR3 is 15 residues long. From germline, CDR1 is KGHDR and CDR2 SFDVKD. This CDR3 reads CATSGGAAGTDTQYF. CDR3 DNA sequence: TGTGCCACCAGTGGGGGGGCGGCCGGCACAGATACGCAGTATTTT.

The chain joins TRBV24-1 to TRBJ1-3, with D hard to call. Germline-derived CDR1 and CDR2 are KGHDR and SFDVKD. V dropped 1 base and J dropped 2 bases, with 2 bases sitting between them. CDR3 length equals 13 residues. The CDR3 DNA reads TGTGCCACCAGTGATTTTACTGGAAACACCATATATTTT. It codes for CATSDFTGNTIYF.

The chain employs TRBV6-1 and TRBJ1-3; D is undetermined. The V gene lost 3 bases and the J gene lost 0 bases, with 9 bases spanning the gap. Germline CDR1 MNHNS, CDR2 SASEGT. CDR3 length: 15 amino acids. CDR3 in DNA: TGTGCCAGCAGTGACGGGATATCCTCTGGAAACACCATATATTTT. Protein product: CASSDGISSGNTIYF.

The chain employs TRBV14 and TRBJ2-3, with TRBD2 identical over 7 bases. The V gene's germline CDR1 is SGHDN and CDR2 FVKESK. This CDR3 is 17 amino acids long. Germline trimming cut 0 bases from V and 1 base from J; bases unmatched to any gene: 7. The chain's CDR3 is CASSQEGERGCTDTQYF. CDR3 in DNA: TGTGCCAGCAGCCAAGAAGGCGAGCGGGGTTGCACAGATACGCAGTATTTT. Full variable domain (remainder filled in from reference TRBV14 and TRBJ2-3): EAGVTQFPSHSVIEKGQTVTLRCDPISGHDNLYWYRRVMGKEIKFLLHFVKESKQDESGMPNNRFLAERTGGTYSTLKVQPAELEDSGVYFCASSQEGERGCTDTQYFGPGTRLTVL.

The genes are TRBV3-1 (or the pseudogene TRBV3-2) and TRBJ1-2, with D uncertain. From germline, CDR1 is LGHDT and CDR2 YNNKEL (reference sequence). V gave up 1 base and J gave up 2 bases, with 8 bases separating them. The CDR3 has 14 residues. CDR3 bases: TGTGCCAGCAGCCAAGGCACGGAAAACTATGGCTACACCTTC. This codes for CASSQGTENYGYTF.

This chain links TRBV7-9 with TRBJ1-1; D may be TRBD1 (5 bases). Germline CDR1 and CDR2: SEHNR and FQNEAQ (reference sequence). With 4 bases removed from V and 3 bases from J, the gap between germline ends came to 15 bases. CDR3 size: 15 residues. The CDR3 reads CASSSRQGLDTEAFF. The CDR3 coding sequence is TGTGCCAGCAGCTCCAGGCAGGGTTTGGACACTGAAGCTTTCTTT.

The rearrangement uses TRBV19 and TRBJ2-1; 11 bases line up with TRBD2. CDR3 size: 15 residues. Germline V lookup: CDR1 LNHDA, CDR2 SQIVND (reference sequence). V shed 7 bases and J 6 bases; nucleotides not matched to a gene: 8. This chain's CDR3 is CASKGLAGGRNEQFF. CDR3 nucleotides: TGTGCCAGTAAAGGGCTAGCGGGGGGCCGCAATGAGCAGTTCTTC.

As concerns this clone: Its ends do not fully match the called genes, so a read error is possible. The chain joins TRBV5-1 to TRBJ1-4; 9 nucleotides line up with TRBD1. The V gene's germline CDR1 is SGHRS and CDR2 YFSETQ. CDR3 length equals 17 residues. The CDR3 here is CARSPRGETGGYEKLFF. In nucleotides, the CDR3 is TGCGCCCGCAGCCCACGGGGGGAGACAGGGGGTTACGAAAAACTGTTTTTT.

In this sample, this clone turned up a few times. The genes are TRBV6-1 and TRBJ2-5; TRBD1 agrees at 8 bases. The germline gives CDR1 MNHNS, CDR2 SASEGT. The CDR3 extends over 15 amino acids. After removal of 2 bases from V and 2 bases from J, the junction contained 4 bases not matched to a gene. In DNA form, the CDR3 reads TGTGCCAGCAGTGAATGGGACAGGCTTCAAGAGACCCAGTACTTC. Its protein is CASSEWDRLQETQYF.

This clone is a singleton in its sample. This chain joins TRBV7-2 and TRBJ1-1; 7 positions match TRBD1. The CDR3 sequence is 16 residues long. The V gene end was trimmed by 5 bases and the J gene end by 1 base; junction bases not matched to a gene: 10. CDR1 and CDR2 from the germline V gene are SGHTA and FQGNSA. In DNA, the CDR3 is TGTGCCAGCAGCGACCGAACCGACAGGGAGAACACTGAAGCTTTCTTT. Translating gives CASSDRTDRENTEAFF.

This sequence joins TRBV6-1 and TRBJ1-1, with D perhaps TRBD1 (6 bases). The CDR3 runs 13 residues. The germline V gene has CDR1 MNHNS and CDR2 SASEGT. V was shortened by 0 bases and J by 5 bases, with 7 bases between the two germline ends. CDR3 loop: CASSEAGGTEAFF. The CDR3 nucleotides read TGTGCCAGCAGTGAAGCAGGGGGGACTGAAGCTTTCTTT.

The chain is built from TRBV3-1 (or the pseudogene TRBV3-2) and TRBJ1-1; D might be TRBD1 (6 bases). CDR1 LGHDT and CDR2 YNNKEL come from the germline V gene (reference sequence). V was shortened by 1 base and J by 4 bases, with 13 bases between the two germline ends. The CDR3 is 15 amino acids. CDR3 in amino acids: CASSQGYAGATEAFF. In DNA, the CDR3 is TGTGCCAGCAGCCAAGGCTATGCGGGGGCCACTGAAGCTTTCTTT.

The gene calls are TRBV5-6 and TRBJ2-7; D is unresolved. The CDR3 contains 17 residues. V shed 5 bases and J shed 2 bases, with 23 bases lying between them. Per germline, CDR1 SGHDT and CDR2 YYEEEE. CDR3 coding DNA: TGTGCCAGCAGTCAAAGAAAGTCCGCTTTAACAACCTACGAGCAGTACTTC. It encodes CASSQRKSALTTYEQYF.

The chain employs TRBV19 and TRBJ2-1; possible D gene TRBD2, 6 bases. In germline, CDR1 is LNHDA, CDR2 SQIVND (reference sequence). V lost 3 bases, J lost 4 bases, and 10 bases lay in between. This CDR3 contains 14 residues. The CDR3 reads CASSMGRGYNEQFF. Here the CDR3 DNA reads TGTGCCAGTAGTATGGGCCGGGGGTACAATGAGCAGTTCTTC.

The chain carries TRBV10-1 and TRBJ2-2, with D tentatively TRBD1 (5 bases). V was trimmed by 7 bases and J by 4 bases, leaving 10 bases between them. Germline assignment: CDR1 WNHNN and CDR2 SYGVQD (reference sequence). The CDR3 has 13 amino acids. CDR3 region: CASTAGPTGELFF. The CDR3 DNA reads as TGCGCCAGCACGGCAGGGCCCACCGGGGAGCTGTTTTTT.

The V gene is TRBV7-3, the J gene TRBJ2-5; 7 nucleotides align to TRBD1. This CDR3 region has 16 residues. Germline V gene data show CDR1 as SGHTA and CDR2 as FQGTGA. The ends lost 7 bases at V and 2 bases at J; junction bases unmatched: 13. CDR3 region: CASILRLGQRQETQYF. The CDR3 DNA reads as TGTGCCAGCATCCTTCGCCTGGGACAGCGACAAGAGACCCAGTACTTC.

For the CDR3, the DNA is TGTGCCACCAGCAGAGAGATCCCCTTTGCTGGGAGCAATCAGCCCCAGCATTTT. The encoded protein is CATSREIPFAGSNQPQHF. The rearrangement links TRBV15 to TRBJ1-5; D gene ambiguous. The germline V gene encodes CDR1 LNHNV and CDR2 YYDKDF (reference sequence). The CDR3 consists of 18 residues. Trimming took off 0 bases at V and 1 base at J, with 16 bases between the two ends.

The chain has TRBV7-3 and TRBJ2-1; weak D call: TRBD1 (6 bases). Deletions cut 5 bases from V and 7 bases from J, with 21 bases between. CDR3 size: 16 residues. Germline lookup yields CDR1 SGHTA and CDR2 FQGTGA. This CDR3 is CASSLSNLGGVNEQFF. DNA for the CDR3: TGTGCCAGCAGCCTATCAAATCTAGGGGGAGTAAATGAGCAGTTCTTC.